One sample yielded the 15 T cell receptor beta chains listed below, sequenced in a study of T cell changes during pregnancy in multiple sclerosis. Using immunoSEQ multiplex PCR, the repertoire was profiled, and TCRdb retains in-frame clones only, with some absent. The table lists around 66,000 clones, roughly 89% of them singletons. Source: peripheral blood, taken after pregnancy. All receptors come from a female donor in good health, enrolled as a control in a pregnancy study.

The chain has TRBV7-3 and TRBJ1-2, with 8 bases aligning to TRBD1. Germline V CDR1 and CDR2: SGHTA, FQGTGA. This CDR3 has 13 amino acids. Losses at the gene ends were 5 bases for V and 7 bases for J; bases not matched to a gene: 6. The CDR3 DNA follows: TGTGCCAGCAGCGATGGGACAGGCGTTGGCTACACCTTC. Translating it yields CASSDGTGVGYTF.

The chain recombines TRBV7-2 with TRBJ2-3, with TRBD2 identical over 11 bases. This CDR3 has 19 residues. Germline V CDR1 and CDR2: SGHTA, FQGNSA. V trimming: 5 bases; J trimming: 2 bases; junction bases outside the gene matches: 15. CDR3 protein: CASSLGGLAGGWNTDTQYF. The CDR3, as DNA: TGTGCCAGCAGCCTGGGAGGGCTAGCGGGGGGATGGAACACAGATACGCAGTATTTT.

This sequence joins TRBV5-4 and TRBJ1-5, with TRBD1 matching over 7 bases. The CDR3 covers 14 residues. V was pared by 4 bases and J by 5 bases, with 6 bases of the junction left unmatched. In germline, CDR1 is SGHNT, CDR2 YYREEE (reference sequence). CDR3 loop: CASSTQGDYQPQHF. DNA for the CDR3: TGTGCCAGCAGCACTCAGGGGGACTATCAGCCCCAGCATTTT.

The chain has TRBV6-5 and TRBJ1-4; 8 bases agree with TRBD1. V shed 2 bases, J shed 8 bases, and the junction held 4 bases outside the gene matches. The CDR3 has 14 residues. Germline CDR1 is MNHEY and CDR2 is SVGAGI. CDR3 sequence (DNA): TGTGCCAGCAGTTACGACAGGGGCGACGAAAAACTGTTTTTT. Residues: CASSYDRGDEKLFF.

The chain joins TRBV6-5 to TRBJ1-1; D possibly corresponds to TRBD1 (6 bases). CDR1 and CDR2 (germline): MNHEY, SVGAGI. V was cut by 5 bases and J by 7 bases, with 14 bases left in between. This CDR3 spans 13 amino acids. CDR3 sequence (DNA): TGTGCCAGCAGTAAGGTGACAGGTTATGAAGCTTTCTTT. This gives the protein CASSKVTGYEAFF.

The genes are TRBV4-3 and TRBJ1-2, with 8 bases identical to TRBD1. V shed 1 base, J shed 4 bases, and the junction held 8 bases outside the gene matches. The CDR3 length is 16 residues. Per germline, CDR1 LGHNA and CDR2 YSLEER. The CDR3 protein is CASSQGGQGRFYGYTF. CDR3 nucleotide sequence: TGCGCCAGCAGCCAAGGCGGACAGGGCAGATTCTATGGCTACACCTTC.

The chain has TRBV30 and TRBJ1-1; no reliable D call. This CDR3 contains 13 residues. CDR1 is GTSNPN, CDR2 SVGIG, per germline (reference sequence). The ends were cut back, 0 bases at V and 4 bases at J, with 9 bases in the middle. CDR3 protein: CAWSVDAGTEAFF. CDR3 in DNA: TGTGCCTGGAGTGTAGACGCGGGCACTGAAGCTTTCTTT. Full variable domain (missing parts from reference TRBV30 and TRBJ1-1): SQTIHQWPATLVQPVGSPLSLECTVEGTSNPNLYWYRQAAGRGLQLLFYSVGIGQISSEVPQNLSASRPQDRQFILSSKKLLLSDSGFYLCAWSVDAGTEAFFGQGTRLTVV.

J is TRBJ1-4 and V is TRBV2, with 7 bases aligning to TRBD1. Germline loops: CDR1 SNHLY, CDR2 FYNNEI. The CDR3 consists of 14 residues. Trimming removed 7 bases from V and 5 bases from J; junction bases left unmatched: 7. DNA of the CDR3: TGTGCCAGCATCAGGCGACAGGGCAATGAAAAACTGTTTTTT. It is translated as CASIRRQGNEKLFF.

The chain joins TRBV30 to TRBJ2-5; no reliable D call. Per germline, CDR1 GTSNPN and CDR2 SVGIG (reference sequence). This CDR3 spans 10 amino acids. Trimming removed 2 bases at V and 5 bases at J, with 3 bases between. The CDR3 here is CAWSRETQYF. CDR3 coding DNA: TGTGCCTGGAGTCGGGAGACCCAGTACTTC.

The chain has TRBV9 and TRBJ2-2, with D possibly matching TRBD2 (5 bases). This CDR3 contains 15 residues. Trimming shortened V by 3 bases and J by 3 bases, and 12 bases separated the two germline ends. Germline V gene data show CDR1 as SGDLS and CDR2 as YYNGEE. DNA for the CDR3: TGTGCCAGCAGCGGCCAAATGAGGGACACCGGGGAGCTGTTTTTT. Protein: CASSGQMRDTGELFF.

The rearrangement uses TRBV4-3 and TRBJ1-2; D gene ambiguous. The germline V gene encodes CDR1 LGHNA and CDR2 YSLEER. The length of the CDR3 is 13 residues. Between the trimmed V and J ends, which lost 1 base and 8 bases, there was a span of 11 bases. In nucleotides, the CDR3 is TGCGCCAGCAGCCAAGTGGTTCGCGAGGGCTACACCTTC. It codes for CASSQVVREGYTF.

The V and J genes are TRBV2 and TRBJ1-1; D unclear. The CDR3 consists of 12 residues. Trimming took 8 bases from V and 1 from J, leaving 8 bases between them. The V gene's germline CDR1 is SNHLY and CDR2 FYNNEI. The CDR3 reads CASRLRNTEAFF. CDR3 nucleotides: TGTGCCAGCCGTTTGAGGAACACTGAAGCTTTCTTT.

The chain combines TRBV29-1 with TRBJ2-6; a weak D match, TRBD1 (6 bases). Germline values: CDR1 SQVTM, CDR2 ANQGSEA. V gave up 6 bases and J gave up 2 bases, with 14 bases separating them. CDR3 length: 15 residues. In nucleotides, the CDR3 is TGCAGCGTCCTTACAGGGACGACTGGGGCCAACGTCCTGACTTTC. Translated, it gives CSVLTGTTGANVLTF.

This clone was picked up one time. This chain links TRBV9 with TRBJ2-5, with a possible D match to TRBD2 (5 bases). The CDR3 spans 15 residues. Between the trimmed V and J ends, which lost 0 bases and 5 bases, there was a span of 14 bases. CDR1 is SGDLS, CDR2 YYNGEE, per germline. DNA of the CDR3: TGTGCCAGCAGCGTAGCTGGGAGTCCTTCTGAGACCCAGTACTTC. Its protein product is CASSVAGSPSETQYF.

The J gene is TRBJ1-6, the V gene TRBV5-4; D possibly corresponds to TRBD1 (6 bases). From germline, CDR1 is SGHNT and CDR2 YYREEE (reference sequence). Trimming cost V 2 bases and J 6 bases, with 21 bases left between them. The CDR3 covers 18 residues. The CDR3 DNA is TGTGCCAGCAGCTTAGCCTTTATACCGGGACAAGTTAATTCACCCCTCCACTTT. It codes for CASSLAFIPGQVNSPLHF.